This T cell receptor beta chain comes out of a study of OX40 agonist ivuxolimab in advanced cancers. Clones were sequenced by immunoSEQ multiplex PCR, and TCRdb holds only the in-frame ones, with some missing. The repertoire holds tens of thousands of clones, with more than 80% as singletons. This specimen consisted of CD4+ or CD8+ T cells sorted from blood, obtained in a trial of the OX40 agonist ivuxolimab. This TCR was sampled from an adult with an advanced solid tumor such as melanoma, head and neck, liver or kidney cancer.

The CDR3 here is CASSDGGREPRGYTF. CDR3 DNA: TGTGCCAGTAGTGATGGGGGGCGCGAGCCCCGTGGCTACACCTTC. The chain recombines TRBV19 with TRBJ1-2; weak D call: TRBD1 (6 bases). In germline, CDR1 is LNHDA, CDR2 SQIVND (reference sequence). CDR3 length: 15 residues. The V and J ends lost 5 bases and 7 bases respectively, with 20 bases between them.